This T cell receptor beta chain was captured in a study of regulatory T cells in long-lasting Graves disease. Indicated time point: persistent/refractory GD, antithyroid drugs over 5 years with positive TRAb. RNA isolated from PBMCs was used to make the TCR library. Around 9 milliliters of peripheral blood were drawn into EDTA tubes. Germline loops: CDR1 SGHRS, CDR2 YFSETQ. This CDR3 comprises 12 residues. V was shortened by 5 bases and J by 0 bases, with 5 bases between the two germline ends. Both iRepertoire HTBI primers and Arm-PCR of CDR3 regions were used to build the TCR beta libraries. TCRdb ran MiXCR on the multiplex PCR reads and lists one entry per CDR3 protein. The table has about 660,000 distinct CDR3 sequences, roughly 30% seen once.

The origin of this receptor is a female donor with Graves disease. The gene calls are TRBV5-1 and TRBJ1-1; D is uncertain. The sample was peripheral blood mononuclear cells (PBMCs), taken when the disease was refractory, from a patient treated with antithyroid drugs. The CDR3 nucleotides are TGCGCCAGCAGGTACCTGAACACTGAAGCTTTCTTT. Translating gives CASRYLNTEAFF.